These T cell receptor beta chains were read from a single sample in a study of radiation and T cells in renal cell carcinoma. The protocol was immunoSEQ multiplex PCR, while the TCRdb copy is restricted to in-frame clones and leaves out a portion. The sample shows around 30,000 clones, 81% of them seen only once. The sequencing here drew on blood, taken from a patient whose treatment included radiotherapy and nephrectomy. Receptors originate from a man aged 60-69 years with renal cell carcinoma. Each CDR3 is given with its conserved first and last residue.

v_call	cdr3_aa
TRBV5-1	CASSFSESFNEQFF
TRBV6-5	CASSRQSQGYGYTF
TRBV20-1	CSAISTDTQYF
TRBV5-4	CASSLEAGLGYGYTF
TRBV15	CATSRAGTDEAFF
TRBV19	CASSMLWDSTYEQYF
TRBV7-3	CASSPGGGREQYF
TRBV10-1	CASSGQGGEQYF
TRBV5-1	CASSLGLAGPYEQYF
TRBV30	CAWSVLGAGETQYF
TRBV4-3	CASSQDVVSGANVLTF
TRBV7-2	CASSLREGPGNEQFF
TRBV28	CASKRLAGVQETQYF
TRBV29-1	CSAEAGENYGYTF
TRBV29-1	CSVEAGSFADTQYF
TRBV5-4	CASSLVGQGVEDTQYF
TRBV4-2	CASSPSTSYNEQFF
TRBV6-5	CASSAEGPTYEQYF
TRBV7-9	CASSLPGAKTGNYGYTF
TRBV2	CASSVAGYSYEQYF
TRBV5-1	CASSYETHGYTF
TRBV25-1	CASSGGNTIYF
TRBV5-1	CASSPRGVGGYTF
TRBV14	CASSQDGSPNQPQHF
TRBV7-6	CASSFRLADQETQYF
TRBV18	CASSPLASGSNEQYF
TRBV27	CASSSLGGNQPQHF
TRBV7-2	CASSLRASGTYEQYF
TRBV27	CASSLWGTNNEQFF
TRBV6-6	CASSYTGGSPLHF
TRBV5-6	CASSLDQWNTEAFF
TRBV19	CASSEDRVGEAFF
TRBV6-5	CASRRTSGFNYEQYF
TRBV7-2	CASSPLRELEQYF
TRBV5-1	CASSEGSGNTIYF
TRBV5-1	CASSLLGQGSTDTQYF
TRBV6-4	CASSDSKWRLAGRGYEQYF
TRBV2	CASSPRLYNEQFF
TRBV19	CASSIRTEQFF
TRBV5-1	CASSVTGTNNEQFF
TRBV18	CASLHRDRASNEQFF
TRBV29-1	CSVKGSQKGGDTQYF
TRBV10-3	CAIRGLAGAYNEQFF
TRBV18	CASSMRGSTNEKLFF
TRBV7-2	CASSLLVPGKRTGELFF
TRBV6-5	CASSYSKGARNIQYF
TRBV7-2	CASSPSAGSDGYTF
TRBV19	CASSIPGIQKTQYF
TRBV19	CASSTRQGQAEAFF
TRBV5-1	CASSIRPAGVTDTQYF
TRBV5-1	CASSQNPGGASPQHF
TRBV6-1	CASNRAGSGNYGYTF
TRBV7-9	CASSLGASSRNEKLFF
TRBV28	CASSPSRGAAKETQYF